One and the same sample provided the 5 T cell receptor beta chains below, sequenced in a study of Graves' ophthalmopathy and Graves' hyperthyroidism. RNA transcripts yielded amplified TCR beta CDR3 regions. Investigators did first-round RT-PCR with HTBI primers, then second-round multiplex PCR. Via MiXCR, TCRdb re-called the multiplex PCR reads, giving one row per CDR3 protein. The sample contains roughly 610,000 distinct CDR3 sequences, around a fifth of which appear only once. Specimen: peripheral blood. Source of these receptors: a woman aged 18-29 years with stable Graves' hyperthyroidism. Some clones in this sample may be carry-over from other donors' samples.

V and J are TRBV6-1 and TRBJ2-7, with 10 bases lining up with TRBD2. The CDR3 is made up of 15 amino acids. The V and J ends lost 7 bases and 2 bases, in that order; junction bases with no gene match: 8. The germline V gene encodes CDR1 MNHNS and CDR2 SASEGT. The CDR3, as DNA: TGTGCCAGCAAAGGGCTAGCGGGGGAAGCCTACGAGCAGTACTTC. It codes for CASKGLAGEAYEQYF.

This clonotype has only a few counts. V gene TRBV7-2 combines with J gene TRBJ2-5; 7 nucleotides align to TRBD2. The CDR3 consists of 16 residues. With V trimmed by 5 bases and J by 5 bases, 14 bases remained unmatched. Germline V CDR1 and CDR2: SGHTA, FQGNSA. The CDR3 sequence is CASSPQLASRKETQYF. In nucleotides, the CDR3 is TGTGCCAGCAGCCCACAACTAGCGTCCAGAAAGGAGACCCAGTACTTC.

A few counts support this clonotype. The V gene is TRBV5-1, the J gene TRBJ2-7; 12 positions match TRBD2. The germline CDR1 and CDR2 sequences are SGHRS and YFSETQ. The CDR3 totals 18 residues. The ends lost 4 bases at V and 0 bases at J; junction bases unmatched: 11. CDR3 residues: CASSPVGTSGSFSYEQYF. In nucleotides, the CDR3 is TGCGCCAGCAGCCCTGTCGGGACTAGCGGGTCCTTCTCCTACGAGCAGTACTTC. Together with reference TRBV5-1 and TRBJ2-7, the CDR3 gives the full variable domain: KAGVTQTPRYLIKTRGQQVTLSCSPISGHRSVSWYQQTPGQGLQFLFEYFSETQRNKGNFPGRFSGRQFSNSRSEMNVSTLELGDSALYLCASSPVGTSGSFSYEQYFGPGTRLTVT.

This clonotype was observed at least ten times. CDR3: CSVEPPGGNQYF. DNA for the CDR3: TGCAGCGTTGAACCTCCGGGGGGCAACCAGTACTTC. This chain connects TRBV29-1 to TRBJ2-7; maybe TRBD2 (7 bases). Looked up from germline, CDR1 is SQVTM and CDR2 is ANQGSEA. CDR3 size: 12 residues. Trimming took off 2 bases at V and 10 bases at J, with 15 bases between the two ends.

This clonotype was observed a handful of times. This rearrangement joins TRBV7-9 to TRBJ2-7, with D possibly TRBD2 on 5 matching bases. CDR1 SEHNR and CDR2 FQNEAQ come from the germline V gene (reference sequence). The CDR3 contains 14 residues. The V and J ends lost 4 bases and 2 bases respectively, with 12 bases between them. CDR3 sequence: CASSSDGVTYEQYF. CDR3 nucleotides: TGTGCCAGCAGCTCGGACGGGGTCACCTACGAGCAGTACTTC. Full variable domain (outside the CDR3, taken from reference TRBV7-9 and TRBJ2-7): DTGVSQNPRHKITKRGQNVTFRCDPISEHNRLYWYRQTLGQGPEFLTYFQNEAQLEKSRLLSDRFSAERPKGSFSTLEIQRTEQGDSAMYLCASSSDGVTYEQYFGPGTRLTVT.